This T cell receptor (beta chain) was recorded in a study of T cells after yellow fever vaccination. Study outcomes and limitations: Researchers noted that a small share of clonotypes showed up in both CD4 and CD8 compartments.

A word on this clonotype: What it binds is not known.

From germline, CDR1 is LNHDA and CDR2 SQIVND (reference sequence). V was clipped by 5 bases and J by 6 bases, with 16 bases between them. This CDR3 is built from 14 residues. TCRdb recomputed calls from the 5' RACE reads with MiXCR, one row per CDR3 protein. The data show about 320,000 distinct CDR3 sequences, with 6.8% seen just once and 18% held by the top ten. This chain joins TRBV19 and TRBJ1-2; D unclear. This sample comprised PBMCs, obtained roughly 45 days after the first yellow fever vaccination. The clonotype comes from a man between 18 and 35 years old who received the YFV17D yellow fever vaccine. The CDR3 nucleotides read TGTGCCAGTAGTCCAACACCGATTGGGGATGGCTACACCTTC. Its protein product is CASSPTPIGDGYTF.